This entry lists 23 T cell receptor beta chains sequenced from one sample in a study of monozygotic twins with inflammatory bowel disease. TCRdb processed the 5' RACE reads again and assigns one entry to each CDR3 protein, with no DNA. The sample features approximately 150,000 distinct CDR3 sequences, with 2% to 2.5% in its top ten. Sequencing was carried out using blood. All receptors come from a human donor with ulcerative colitis or Crohn's disease, or a healthy co-twin of an affected twin (not recorded which).

This chain uses TRBV7-2 with TRBJ2-1; the D gene TCRdb calls, TRBD1, cannot be checked with no DNA. The CDR3 runs 12 residues. Germline assignment: CDR1 SGHTA and CDR2 FQGNSA. Here the CDR3 reads CASSWTVNEQFF. The full variable domain, completed using reference TRBV7-2 and TRBJ2-1, is GAGVSQSPSNKVTEKGKDVELRCDPISGHTALYWYRQSLGQGLEFLIYFQGNSAPDKSGLPSDRFSAERTGGSVSTLTIQRTQQEDSAVYLCASSWTVNEQFFGPGTRLTVL.

The chain has TRBV9 and TRBJ1-1; the D gene TCRdb calls, TRBD1, cannot be checked with no DNA. The CDR3 is 14 amino acids. Germline V CDR1 and CDR2: SGDLS, YYNGEE. The CDR3: CASSPGQGGTEAFF. The full variable domain, its missing parts supplied by reference TRBV9 and TRBJ1-1, is DSGVTQTPKHLITATGQRVTLRCSPRSGDLSVYWYQQSLDQGLQFLIQYYNGEERAKGNILERFSAQQFPDLHSELNLSSLELGDSALYFCASSPGQGGTEAFFGQGTRLTVV.

V gene TRBV20-1 combines with J gene TRBJ2-7. CDR1 is DFQATT and CDR2 is SNEGSKA in the germline V gene (reference sequence). This CDR3 comprises 13 residues. This chain's CDR3 is CSAPFRVGYEQYF.

The chain links TRBV7-9 to TRBJ2-1; TCRdb's D call of TRBD1 is untestable without DNA. The V gene's germline CDR1 is SEHNR and CDR2 FQNEAQ (reference sequence). The length of the CDR3 is 14 residues. CDR3 sequence reads: CASSPLTGYNEQFF.

The chain links TRBV4-1 to TRBJ1-1; there is no DNA to check the TCRdb D call of TRBD1. The germline gives CDR1 MGHRA, CDR2 YSYEKL. This CDR3 region has 14 residues. CDR3 in amino acids: CASSPGQQNTEAFF.

This chain's CDR3 is CASSYYQGANYGYTF. The chain links TRBV6-5 to TRBJ1-2; TCRdb designates TRBD1, a call that cannot be tested without DNA. Germline CDR1 reads MNHEY; CDR2 reads SVGAGI. This CDR3 region has 15 residues.

The chain links TRBV20-1 to TRBJ2-1; without DNA, the TCRdb call of TRBD1 cannot be checked. The germline gives CDR1 DFQATT, CDR2 SNEGSKA (reference sequence). This CDR3 region has 14 residues. The CDR3 loop reads CSTLDRGGSDEQFF.

The chain combines TRBV10-3 with TRBJ1-2; absent DNA, TCRdb's TRBD1 call cannot be checked. This CDR3 has 13 amino acids. Germline V gene lookup returns CDR1 ENHRY and CDR2 SYGVKD. The chain's CDR3 is CATVPGQGYGYTF.

V is TRBV5-5 and J is TRBJ2-1. This CDR3 region has 17 residues. CDR1 is SGHKS and CDR2 is YYEKEE in the germline V gene (reference sequence). This CDR3 reads CASSPWADSSSYNEQFF. The variable domain in full, completed from reference TRBV5-5 and TRBJ2-1, reads DAGVTQSPTHLIKTRGQQVTLRCSPISGHKSVSWYQQVLGQGPQFIFQYYEKEERGRGNFPDRFSARQFPNYSSELNVNALLLGDSALYLCASSPWADSSSYNEQFFGPGTRLTVL.

V gene TRBV7-7 combines with J gene TRBJ2-5; TCRdb outputs TRBD1, but without DNA this stays unchecked. CDR1 SSHAT and CDR2 FNYEAQ come from the germline V gene (reference sequence). This CDR3 has 15 residues. The CDR3 sequence is CASSLRGTGQETQYF.

The chain links TRBV9 to TRBJ2-5. This CDR3 region has 14 residues. Germline lookup yields CDR1 SGDLS and CDR2 YYNGEE. CDR3 residues: CASSPRPGWETQYF. The variable domain in full, with the rest retrieved from reference TRBV9 and TRBJ2-5, is DSGVTQTPKHLITATGQRVTLRCSPRSGDLSVYWYQQSLDQGLQFLIQYYNGEERAKGNILERFSAQQFPDLHSELNLSSLELGDSALYFCASSPRPGWETQYFGPGTRLLVL.

The V and J genes are TRBV20-1 and TRBJ1-6; the D call of TRBD1 rests on TCRdb alone, since no DNA is present to check it. Germline CDR1 and CDR2: DFQATT and SNEGSKA (reference sequence). CDR3 length: 14 residues. This CDR3 is CSLLGGVRDSPLHF.

The CDR3 here is CAITSGVSRQPYGYTF. The chain links TRBV10-3 to TRBJ1-2; TCRdb's D call, TRBD1, is unchecked because there is no DNA. The CDR3 length is 16 residues. Germline V CDR1 and CDR2: ENHRY, SYGVKD.

CDR3 loop: CASSIVANTEAFF. This sequence joins TRBV19 and TRBJ1-1. The CDR3 has 13 amino acids. The germline gives CDR1 LNHDA, CDR2 SQIVND (reference sequence).

V usage is TRBV20-1 and J usage is TRBJ2-3. CDR1 DFQATT and CDR2 SNEGSKA come from the germline V gene (reference sequence). The CDR3 loop spans 15 amino acids. The CDR3 spells CSARDIRGSTDTQYF.

V is TRBV20-1 and J is TRBJ1-1. The CDR3 sequence is 14 residues long. Germline CDR1 is DFQATT and CDR2 is SNEGSKA (reference sequence). CDR3 sequence: CSARDFQVGTEAFF.

The chain is built from TRBV7-9 and TRBJ2-7; with no DNA, the TCRdb D assignment of TRBD2 cannot be verified. Germline assignment: CDR1 SEHNR and CDR2 FQNEAQ (reference sequence). The CDR3 is 16 amino acids. The CDR3: CASSWGLADPTYEQYF.

This rearrangement joins TRBV29-1 to TRBJ2-5. The germline CDR1 and CDR2 sequences are SQVTM and ANQGSEA. CDR3 length: 12 residues. CDR3 in amino acids: CSVVGKQETQYF.

J is TRBJ1-2 and V is TRBV19; the TCRdb D gene call, TRBD1, has no DNA to confirm it. The CDR3 contains 13 residues. Germline loops: CDR1 LNHDA, CDR2 SQIVND (reference sequence). CDR3: CASSIPSRGYYTF.

The rearrangement joins TRBV12-5 to TRBJ1-1. Per the germline V gene, CDR1 is LGHNT and CDR2 is FRNRAP. The CDR3 sequence is 12 residues long. The CDR3 loop reads CASGLVHTEAFF.

The chain carries TRBV20-1 and TRBJ2-4; the TCRdb call, TRBD2, lacks DNA for checking. The CDR3 has 18 residues. Germline-derived CDR1 and CDR2 are DFQATT and SNEGSKA (reference sequence). The CDR3 loop is CSARDLASGKGVKNIQYF.

The chain employs TRBV6-5 and TRBJ2-3. Germline lookup yields CDR1 MNHEY and CDR2 SVGAGI. The length of the CDR3 is 13 residues. This CDR3 reads CASSYSKGSRQNF.

The chain couples TRBV18 to TRBJ1-2. The CDR3 extends over 14 amino acids. In germline, CDR1 is KGHSH, CDR2 LQKENI. CDR3 amino acids: CASSPLPVDYGYTF.